These 18 T cell receptor beta chains were all obtained from the same sample, sequenced in a study of control samples from healthy donors and cancer patients. The protocol was immunoSEQ multiplex PCR, while the TCRdb copy is restricted to in-frame clones and leaves out a portion. The data hold roughly 150,000 clones, with 93% observed a single time. The sequenced material came from blood. All receptors come from a man aged 50 to 59 in good health.

The V call is TRBV7-9, the J call TRBJ2-7; a possible D gene is TRBD2 (6 bases). Germline CDR1 is SEHNR and CDR2 is FQNEAQ (reference sequence). The CDR3 is 14 residues long. V lost 4 bases, J lost 2 bases, and 12 bases lay in between. The CDR3 nucleotides read TGTGCCAGCAGCTCAACGGGACTTACCTACGAGCAGTACTTC. Protein sequence: CASSSTGLTYEQYF.

The chain couples TRBV13 to TRBJ2-7, with D maybe TRBD2 (6 bases). Germline assignment: CDR1 PRHDT and CDR2 FYEKMQ (reference sequence). V shed 1 base and J shed 3 bases, with 13 bases lying between them. The CDR3 totals 15 residues. CDR3 amino acids: CASSLEGTAFYEQYF. In nucleotides, the CDR3 is TGTGCCAGCAGCTTAGAAGGGACTGCTTTCTACGAGCAGTACTTC.

V usage is TRBV19 and J usage is TRBJ2-2, with TRBD2 matching over 7 bases. Germline CDR1 reads LNHDA; CDR2 reads SQIVND (reference sequence). The V gene end was trimmed by 0 bases and the J gene end by 1 base; junction bases not matched to a gene: 8. This CDR3 comprises 18 residues. The CDR3 is CASSIDYGGRGNTGELFF. The CDR3, as DNA: TGTGCCAGTAGTATAGATTACGGCGGGAGAGGGAACACCGGGGAGCTGTTTTTT.

J is TRBJ1-1 and V is TRBV18; no firm D call. V dropped 5 bases and J dropped 0 bases, with 10 bases sitting between them. CDR3 length equals 14 residues. Germline V gene sequence: CDR1 KGHSH, CDR2 LQKENI. In nucleotides, the CDR3 is TGTGCCAGCTCATTAGGAGGCATGAACACTGAAGCTTTCTTT. Translation gives CASSLGGMNTEAFF.

The chain uses TRBV20-1 and TRBJ2-5, with a weak D call TRBD1 (5 bases). The CDR3 is made up of 13 amino acids. Germline values: CDR1 DFQATT, CDR2 SNEGSKA (reference sequence). Trimming removed 3 bases at V and 3 bases at J, with 11 bases between. Written as DNA, the CDR3 is TGCAGTGCTAGTCGTCCAGGGAAAGAGACCCAGTACTTC. It specifies CSASRPGKETQYF.

This clone has just a few counts. The rearrangement uses TRBV9 and TRBJ1-4; TRBD1 aligns across 9 bases. The CDR3 covers 14 residues. V lost 4 bases, J lost 7 bases, and 5 bases stayed unmatched. Germline assignment: CDR1 SGDLS and CDR2 YYNGEE. CDR3 amino acids: CASSPGQGSEKLFF. The DNA of the CDR3 is TGTGCCAGCAGCCCGGGACAGGGAAGTGAAAAACTGTTTTTT.

The chain joins TRBV18 to TRBJ2-2, with TRBD1 identical over 8 bases. Germline CDR1 and CDR2: KGHSH and LQKENI. This CDR3 has 16 amino acids. The V gene end was trimmed by 5 bases and the J gene end by 4 bases; junction bases not matched to a gene: 9. This CDR3 is CASSAAGQGFTGELFF. The DNA for the CDR3 is TGTGCCAGCTCAGCCGCCGGACAGGGCTTCACCGGGGAGCTGTTTTTT.

The chain is built from TRBV6-5 and TRBJ1-1, with a tentative D call TRBD1 (5 bases). The germline gives CDR1 MNHEY, CDR2 SVGAGI. V lost 4 bases, J lost 11 bases, and 11 bases lay in between. This CDR3 contains 11 residues. The CDR3 is CASSLDTVAFF. In DNA, the CDR3 is TGTGCCAGCAGTTTGGACACGGTTGCTTTCTTT.

The chain is built from TRBV5-4 and TRBJ2-1; 9 positions agree with TRBD1. This CDR3 spans 16 amino acids. Germline V gene lookup returns CDR1 SGHNT and CDR2 YYREEE (reference sequence). Unmatched junction bases numbered 11, after V lost 1 base and J lost 9 bases. For the CDR3, the DNA is TGTGCCAGCAGCTTGCCGCCGGGACAGGGTGGGGGTGAGCAGTTCTTC. Protein sequence: CASSLPPGQGGGEQFF.

This chain uses TRBV7-9 with TRBJ2-3; 9 bases agree with TRBD1. The CDR3 spans 15 residues. Germline trimming cut 6 bases from V and 6 bases from J; bases unmatched to any gene: 10. Germline CDR1 is SEHNR and CDR2 is FQNEAQ (reference sequence). The CDR3, as DNA: TGTGCCAGCAGTTCCACCGGACAGGGGCGGGATACGCAGTATTTT. It yields the protein CASSSTGQGRDTQYF.

The chain carries TRBV21-1 and TRBJ1-4. TRBV21-1 represents a pseudogene. The CDR3 consists of 11 residues. The chain's CDR3 is CASPSREKLFF. The DNA for the CDR3 is TGTGCCAGCCCTAGTCGGGAAAAACTGTTTTTT.

The V gene is TRBV11-1, the J gene TRBJ2-5; perhaps D is TRBD1 or TRBD2 (5 bases each). The length of the CDR3 is 16 residues. Trimming took 4 bases from V and 5 from J, leaving 20 bases between them. CDR1 and CDR2 (germline): SGHAT, FQDESV (reference sequence). DNA of the CDR3: TGTGCCAGCAGCTCCGGGACCCCTGCCCTGGGGGAGACCCAGTACTTC. Residues: CASSSGTPALGETQYF.

This chain connects TRBV14 to TRBJ2-5; D may be TRBD1 (6 bases). The CDR3 totals 16 residues. Trimming pared 0 bases from V and 4 bases from J, leaving 15 bases between. Germline V gene data show CDR1 as SGHDN and CDR2 as FVKESK. The CDR3 spells CASSQDKGTRGETQYF. The DNA for the CDR3 is TGTGCCAGCAGCCAAGATAAGGGGACCAGGGGAGAGACCCAGTACTTC.

V gene TRBV3-1 (or the pseudogene TRBV3-2) combines with J gene TRBJ1-5, with 7 positions matching TRBD1. The trim removed 1 base at V and 3 bases at J, leaving 9 bases unmatched. In germline, CDR1 is LGHDT, CDR2 YNNKEL (reference sequence). The CDR3 runs 17 residues. This chain's CDR3 is CASSQGGGPGVNQPQHF. CDR3 DNA sequence: TGTGCCAGCAGCCAAGGAGGGGGCCCAGGAGTCAATCAGCCCCAGCATTTT.

The rearrangement uses TRBV12-3 or TRBV12-4 and TRBJ1-5; D not resolved. The V and J ends lost 5 bases and 4 bases respectively, with 9 bases between them. This CDR3 is built from 13 residues. DNA of the CDR3: TGTGCCAGCAGTCCCCAGTCGAATCAGCCCCAGCATTTT. It encodes CASSPQSNQPQHF.

The gene calls are TRBV3-1 (or the pseudogene TRBV3-2) and TRBJ2-7; TRBD1 aligns across 7 bases. This CDR3 is 13 amino acids long. Germline assignment: CDR1 LGHDT and CDR2 YNNKEL (reference sequence). V lost 3 bases to trimming and J lost 6 bases; unmatched junction nucleotides: 5. The CDR3 region is CASSQGTVPEQYF. CDR3 DNA sequence: TGTGCCAGCAGCCAGGGGACAGTTCCCGAGCAGTACTTC.

This clone was detected once. The rearrangement joins TRBV27 to TRBJ1-1; possibly TRBD1 for D (6 bases). The V gene lost 6 bases and the J gene lost 5 bases, with 13 bases spanning the gap. Germline V gives CDR1 MNHEY, CDR2 SMNVEV (reference sequence). The CDR3 totals 13 residues. Written as DNA, the CDR3 is TGTGCCAGCAGCCTTACAGGGTATACTGAAGCTTTCTTT. Its translation: CASSLTGYTEAFF.

The chain has TRBV5-6 and TRBJ2-5, with a tentative D call TRBD2 (6 bases). The germline gives CDR1 SGHDT, CDR2 YYEEEE. Trimming cost V 6 bases and J 2 bases, with 17 bases left between them. The CDR3 is 15 amino acids. The CDR3 sequence is CASTSRGFRQETQYF. For the CDR3, the DNA is TGTGCCAGCACCTCCCGGGGGTTTCGACAAGAGACCCAGTACTTC.